Listed here are 14 T cell receptor beta chains from one sample, sequenced in a study of blood T cell repertoires in COVID-19. Sequencing used immunoSEQ multiplex PCR; TCRdb keeps in-frame clones, though not all of them. The repertoire holds around 130,000 clones, with around 80% as singletons. The sequencing sample was made of PBMCs or T cells enriched from blood (not recorded which). The receptor source for this set is a man aged 35 to 55 with acute COVID-19.

The V and J genes are TRBV7-2 and TRBJ1-2, with 10 bases lining up with TRBD1. The length of the CDR3 is 15 residues. Germline V gives CDR1 SGHTA, CDR2 FQGNSA. V gave up 5 bases and J gave up 3 bases; unmatched junction bases: 6. CDR3 region: CASSPRTGGDYGYTF. The CDR3 DNA follows: TGTGCCAGCAGCCCGAGGACAGGGGGTGACTATGGCTACACCTTC. The whole variable domain, filled in from reference TRBV7-2 and TRBJ1-2, reads GAGVSQSPSNKVTEKGKDVELRCDPISGHTALYWYRQSLGQGLEFLIYFQGNSAPDKSGLPSDRFSAERTGGSVSTLTIQRTQQEDSAVYLCASSPRTGGDYGYTFGSGTRLTVV.

This rearrangement joins TRBV7-3 to TRBJ1-1, with D unresolved. This CDR3 is built from 15 residues. The germline CDR1 and CDR2 sequences are SGHTA and FQGTGA. V was clipped by 0 bases and J by 1 base, with 9 bases between them. The CDR3 region has the DNA TGTGCCAGCAGCTTAACCGGGGAGGCGAACACTGAAGCTTTCTTT. Residues: CASSLTGEANTEAFF.

This clone was seen only once. The chain is built from TRBV2 and TRBJ1-1; 7 nucleotides align to TRBD1. Unmatched junction bases numbered 10, after V lost 11 bases and J lost 4 bases. The CDR3 has 13 amino acids. Germline CDR1 is SNHLY and CDR2 is FYNNEI. CDR3 DNA: TGTGCCGGTGGGACAGTCAAGGGCACTGAAGCTTTCTTT. Translation: CAGGTVKGTEAFF.

The chain links TRBV5-1 to TRBJ1-2; 8 nucleotides agree with TRBD1. Germline trimming cut 2 bases from V and 10 bases from J; bases unmatched to any gene: 4. The CDR3 runs to 12 residues. Germline V gene sequence: CDR1 SGHRS, CDR2 YFSETQ. CDR3 region: CASSFSQGDYTF. CDR3 DNA: TGCGCCAGCAGCTTTTCACAGGGGGACTACACCTTC.

J is TRBJ1-1 and V is TRBV9; weak D call: TRBD1 (5 bases). The V gene lost 1 base and the J gene lost 1 base, with 8 bases spanning the gap. The germline V gene encodes CDR1 SGDLS and CDR2 YYNGEE. The CDR3 runs 14 residues. CDR3 sequence: CASSVSGRNTEAFF. In DNA form, the CDR3 reads TGTGCCAGCAGCGTATCAGGGCGGAACACTGAAGCTTTCTTT.

This chain joins TRBV28 and TRBJ1-6; TRBD1 agrees at 7 bases. The germline V gene has CDR1 MDHEN and CDR2 SYDVKM. The ends lost 2 bases at V and 7 bases at J; junction bases unmatched: 2. The CDR3 length is 14 residues. The CDR3 loop reads CASSLETGNSPLHF. The CDR3 nucleotides read TGTGCCAGCAGTTTAGAGACAGGGAATTCACCCCTCCACTTT.

The rearrangement uses TRBV18 and TRBJ1-6; TRBD1 aligns across 8 bases. The CDR3 runs to 13 residues. J gave up 8 bases and V 6 bases, and 3 bases lay outside the gene matches. Germline assignment: CDR1 KGHSH and CDR2 LQKENI. The CDR3 protein is CASSAGGDSPLHF. Here the CDR3 DNA reads TGTGCCAGCTCGGCAGGGGGCGATTCACCCCTCCACTTT.

The V call is TRBV10-3, the J call TRBJ1-1; D gene unclear. This CDR3 is built from 12 residues. Germline CDR1 is ENHRY and CDR2 is SYGVKD. Trimming took 2 bases from V and 5 from J, leaving 6 bases between them. The CDR3 spells CAISEAYTEAFF. The CDR3 region has the DNA TGTGCCATCAGTGAGGCCTATACTGAAGCTTTCTTT.

The chain uses TRBV7-8 and TRBJ1-2; D is possibly TRBD1 (6 bases). Germline V gene sequence: CDR1 SGHVS, CDR2 FQNEAQ. This CDR3 contains 14 residues. Trimming removed 11 bases at V and 3 bases at J, with 19 bases between. Here the CDR3 reads CARLNRDNYYGYTF. CDR3 nucleotides: TGTGCCCGCTTGAACAGGGATAATTACTATGGCTACACCTTC.

This clone was found a few times. This sequence joins TRBV3-1 (or the pseudogene TRBV3-2) and TRBJ1-2; a weak D match, TRBD1 (5 bases). The CDR3 runs to 15 residues. Trimming left V 1 base short and J 8 bases short, with 17 bases between. Germline values: CDR1 LGHDT, CDR2 YNNKEL (reference sequence). CDR3 region: CASSQGMGQEGGYTF. The CDR3 DNA sequence: TGTGCCAGCAGCCAAGGAATGGGGCAAGAAGGAGGCTACACCTTC.

The chain combines TRBV6-4 with TRBJ2-3, with D tentatively TRBD2 (6 bases). Germline-derived CDR1 and CDR2 are MRHNA and SNTAGT. Trimming pared 9 bases from V and 3 bases from J, leaving 13 bases between. CDR3 length: 13 residues. The CDR3, as DNA: TGTGCCAGTCCCTCTAGCGAGACAGATACGCAGTATTTT. Protein sequence: CASPSSETDTQYF.

The rearrangement links TRBV3-1 (or the pseudogene TRBV3-2) to TRBJ2-1; possibly TRBD2 for D (6 bases). The germline V gene has CDR1 LGHDT and CDR2 YNNKEL (reference sequence). This CDR3 region has 14 residues. The V end lost 6 bases, the J end lost 9 bases, and 18 bases lay between the germline ends. DNA for the CDR3: TGTGCCAGCAGGACCCTCACTAGTAGCGGTGAGCAGTTCTTC. This codes for CASRTLTSSGEQFF.

The chain employs TRBV7-2 and TRBJ1-2; TRBD1 aligns across 12 bases. Germline V gene data show CDR1 as SGHTA and CDR2 as FQGNSA. The CDR3 contains 16 residues. V was pared by 3 bases and J by 4 bases, with 6 bases of the junction left unmatched. The CDR3 is CASSLGQGAGGYGYTF. CDR3 nucleotides: TGTGCCAGCAGCTTGGGACAGGGGGCCGGGGGCTATGGCTACACCTTC.

This clone is a singleton in its sample. The rearrangement links TRBV28 to TRBJ2-5; D is unclear. CDR3 size: 13 residues. Germline V lookup: CDR1 MDHEN, CDR2 SYDVKM. Trimming removed 4 bases at V and 5 bases at J, with 11 bases between. CDR3 nucleotides: TGTGCCAGCAGTTCCCCCGAGGTCGAGACCCAGTACTTC. It encodes CASSSPEVETQYF.